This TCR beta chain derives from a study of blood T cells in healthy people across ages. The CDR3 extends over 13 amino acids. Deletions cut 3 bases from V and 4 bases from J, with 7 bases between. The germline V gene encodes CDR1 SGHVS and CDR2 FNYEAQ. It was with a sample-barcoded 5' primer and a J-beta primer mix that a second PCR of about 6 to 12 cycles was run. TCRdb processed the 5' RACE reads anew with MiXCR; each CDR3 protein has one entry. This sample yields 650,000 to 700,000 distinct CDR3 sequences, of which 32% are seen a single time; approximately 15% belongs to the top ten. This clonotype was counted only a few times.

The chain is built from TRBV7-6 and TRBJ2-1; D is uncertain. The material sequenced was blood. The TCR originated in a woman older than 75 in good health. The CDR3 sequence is CASSFGRYNEQFF. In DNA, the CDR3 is TGTGCCAGCAGCTTTGGACGGTACAATGAGCAGTTCTTC.